The next 26 T cell receptor beta chains were all read from a single sample in a study of T cell responses to AZD1222 COVID-19 vaccine. Clones were sequenced by immunoSEQ multiplex PCR, and TCRdb holds only the in-frame ones, with some missing. The table lists about 120,000 clones, about 91% of them singletons. Sample: peripheral blood, taken on day 0 of AZD1222 vaccination. The origin of the receptors is an adult in good health.

The rearrangement links TRBV19 to TRBJ2-4; D gene uncertain. Trimming pared 1 base from V and 5 bases from J, leaving 9 bases between. The CDR3 totals 14 residues. Germline V gives CDR1 LNHDA, CDR2 SQIVND (reference sequence). The CDR3 DNA sequence: TGTGCCAGTAGTATAGGTCCAACGGAAAACATTCAGTACTTC. Its translation is CASSIGPTENIQYF.

The rearrangement links TRBV18 to TRBJ1-6; D gene unclear. The CDR3 covers 18 residues. The V gene lost 3 bases and the J gene lost 0 bases, with 15 bases spanning the gap. The germline V gene has CDR1 KGHSH and CDR2 LQKENI. The DNA of the CDR3 is TGTGCCAGCTCACCTTTTCCAATGGAAAGCTCCTATAATTCACCCCTCCACTTT. Its translation: CASSPFPMESSYNSPLHF. Together with reference TRBV18 and TRBJ1-6, the CDR3 gives the full variable domain: NAGVMQNPRHLVRRRGQEARLRCSPMKGHSHVYWYRQLPEEGLKFMVYLQKENIIDESGMPKERFSAEFPKEGPSILRIQQVVRGDSAAYFCASSPFPMESSYNSPLHFGNGTRLTVT.

This chain uses TRBV7-9 with TRBJ1-1, with D unclear. Germline values: CDR1 SEHNR, CDR2 FQNEAQ (reference sequence). This CDR3 region has 15 residues. Trimming removed 5 bases from V and 1 base from J, with 14 bases in between. The CDR3 DNA sequence: TGTGCCAGCAGCATCTCTCTCTCTCCGAACACTGAAGCTTTCTTT. Protein sequence: CASSISLSPNTEAFF.

This chain joins TRBV5-5 and TRBJ2-5; 7 nucleotides align to TRBD2. Germline lookup yields CDR1 SGHKS and CDR2 YYEKEE (reference sequence). The CDR3 contains 14 residues. Trimming removed 0 bases from V and 5 bases from J; junction bases left unmatched: 4. The CDR3 nucleotides are TGTGCCAGCAGCTTGGGGCGGACTAGGGAGACCCAGTACTTC. Residues: CASSLGRTRETQYF.

The rearrangement links TRBV6-5 to TRBJ2-3, with 8 bases fitting TRBD1. V shed 4 bases, J shed 4 bases, and the junction held 4 bases outside the gene matches. CDR1 is MNHEY and CDR2 is SVGAGI in the germline V gene. CDR3 length equals 14 residues. This CDR3 is CASSWTGSADTQYF. The CDR3 DNA sequence: TGTGCCAGCAGTTGGACAGGGTCAGCAGATACGCAGTATTTT.

This clone was detected a few times. V usage is TRBV2 and J usage is TRBJ1-1; TRBD1 is a possible D gene (5 bases). Per germline, CDR1 SNHLY and CDR2 FYNNEI. V was cut by 10 bases and J by 0 bases, with 9 bases left in between. The CDR3 contains 12 residues. CDR3 DNA: TGTGCCATCCCGGGGGTGAACACTGAAGCTTTCTTT. Translated, it gives CAIPGVNTEAFF.

The V gene is TRBV6-5, the J gene TRBJ2-7, with a tentative D call TRBD1 (5 bases). Between the trimmed V and J ends, which lost 6 bases and 2 bases, there was a span of 14 bases. Germline CDR1 MNHEY, CDR2 SVGAGI. The CDR3 length is 14 residues. The CDR3 sequence: CASRAFGHPYEQYV. The CDR3 bases are TGTGCCAGCAGGGCCTTTGGACATCCCTACGAGCAGTACGTC.

The gene calls are TRBV10-3 and TRBJ1-3, with D possibly being TRBD1 (5 bases). There are 22 residues in the CDR3. The germline CDR1 and CDR2 sequences are ENHRY and SYGVKD. The ends were cut back, 3 bases at V and 2 bases at J, with 32 bases in the middle. Written as DNA, the CDR3 is TGTGCCATCAGTGACGGGGCAGGTAAGGGGTTAATGGTTGGCTTCCCTGGAAACACCATATATTTT. Amino acid sequence: CAISDGAGKGLMVGFPGNTIYF.

In its sample, this clone was seen once. The chain is built from TRBV3-1 (or the pseudogene TRBV3-2) and TRBJ2-3; 12 bases are a match to TRBD2. The ends lost 1 base at V and 14 bases at J; junction bases unmatched: 7. The CDR3 covers 14 residues. Germline loops: CDR1 LGHDT, CDR2 YNNKEL (reference sequence). CDR3 sequence (DNA): TGTGCCAGCAGCCAAGGGGCTAGCGGGGGGGCGCGGTATTTT. This translates into CASSQGASGGARYF.

V and J are TRBV2 and TRBJ2-3; the match to TRBD1 covers 7 bases. V shed 5 bases and J 4 bases; nucleotides not matched to a gene: 6. The CDR3 covers 14 residues. Germline CDR1 is SNHLY and CDR2 is FYNNEI. The chain's CDR3 is CASSPNRGSDTQYF. The CDR3 nucleotides are TGTGCCAGCAGTCCGAACAGGGGCTCAGATACGCAGTATTTT.

The chain couples TRBV18 to TRBJ1-1; D remains ambiguous. Germline V CDR1 and CDR2: KGHSH, LQKENI. The ends were cut back, 2 bases at V and 5 bases at J, with 9 bases in the middle. The CDR3 loop spans 13 amino acids. CDR3 sequence: CASSPRARTEAFF. As DNA, the CDR3 is TGTGCCAGCTCACCAAGGGCGAGGACTGAAGCTTTCTTT. Based on the CDR3 plus reference TRBV18 and TRBJ1-1, the full variable domain is NAGVMQNPRHLVRRRGQEARLRCSPMKGHSHVYWYRQLPEEGLKFMVYLQKENIIDESGMPKERFSAEFPKEGPSILRIQQVVRGDSAAYFCASSPRARTEAFFGQGTRLTVV.

This rearrangement joins TRBV19 to TRBJ1-2; D is unclear. CDR1 LNHDA and CDR2 SQIVND come from the germline V gene (reference sequence). Trimming took 5 bases from V and 0 from J, leaving 10 bases between them. This CDR3 has 14 amino acids. This CDR3 reads CASSATGTNYGYTF. The CDR3 DNA follows: TGTGCCAGTAGTGCAACCGGGACTAACTATGGCTACACCTTC. Combining the CDR3 with reference TRBV19 and TRBJ1-2 gives the whole variable domain DGGITQSPKYLFRKEGQNVTLSCEQNLNHDAMYWYRQDPGQGLRLIYYSQIVNDFQKGDIAEGYSVSREKKESFPLTVTSAQKNPTAFYLCASSATGTNYGYTFGSGTRLTVV.

This clone was found once. The V call is TRBV29-1, the J call TRBJ1-2; 7 bases align to TRBD1. CDR1 is SQVTM and CDR2 is ANQGSEA in the germline V gene. This CDR3 is built from 15 residues. Germline trimming cut 6 bases from V and 5 bases from J; bases unmatched to any gene: 15. The CDR3 loop is CSVKEGAQTRYGYTF. The CDR3 bases are TGCAGCGTCAAAGAGGGGGCCCAAACACGTTATGGCTACACCTTC.

The J gene is TRBJ1-4, the V gene TRBV7-9; 8 bases fit TRBD1. CDR1 is SEHNR, CDR2 FQNEAQ, per germline (reference sequence). The CDR3 consists of 15 residues. J was trimmed by 7 bases and V by 1 base; bases with no gene match: 5. Written as DNA, the CDR3 is TGTGCCAGCAGCTTAGATTACGGACAGGGTGAAAAACTGTTTTTT. This translates into CASSLDYGQGEKLFF.

The V and J genes are TRBV28 and TRBJ2-6; D gene unclear. Germline V gives CDR1 MDHEN, CDR2 SYDVKM. V dropped 3 bases and J dropped 0 bases, with 0 bases sitting between them. There are 13 residues in the CDR3. CDR3 residues: CASSFSGANVLTF. For the CDR3, the DNA is TGTGCCAGCAGTTTCTCTGGGGCCAACGTCCTGACTTTC.

The chain joins TRBV5-1 to TRBJ1-3; D possibly corresponds to TRBD1 (6 bases). This CDR3 is built from 13 residues. Germline assignment: CDR1 SGHRS and CDR2 YFSETQ. V was clipped by 2 bases and J by 4 bases, with 7 bases between them. As DNA, the CDR3 is TGCGCCAGCAGCTTCCAGGGGGGAAACACCATATATTTT. It translates to CASSFQGGNTIYF.

This clone was picked up one time. The chain has TRBV27 and TRBJ1-6; no clear D gene. Looked up from germline, CDR1 is MNHEY and CDR2 is SMNVEV (reference sequence). With 5 bases removed from V and 6 bases from J, the gap between germline ends came to 11 bases. This CDR3 comprises 14 residues. In DNA, the CDR3 is TGTGCCAGCAGTCTACAGTGGGGTAATTCACCCCTCCACTTT. It is translated as CASSLQWGNSPLHF.

The chain uses TRBV5-6 and TRBJ1-1; 8 bases align to TRBD1. In germline, CDR1 is SGHDT, CDR2 YYEEEE. V shed 2 bases and J 4 bases; nucleotides not matched to a gene: 7. The CDR3 extends over 15 amino acids. The CDR3 here is CASSFLFTGGTEAFF. The CDR3 region has the DNA TGTGCCAGCAGCTTTCTGTTCACAGGGGGCACTGAAGCTTTCTTT.

J is TRBJ2-2 and V is TRBV10-3, with 7 bases identical to TRBD1. This CDR3 region has 15 residues. The germline CDR1 and CDR2 sequences are ENHRY and SYGVKD. With 5 bases clipped from V and 5 bases from J, the junction kept 8 bases outside the gene matches. The CDR3 protein is CAISRTGVETGELFF. CDR3 coding DNA: TGTGCCATCAGTCGAACAGGGGTGGAAACCGGGGAGCTGTTTTTT.

The V and J genes are TRBV30 and TRBJ2-5; D unresolved. The CDR3 is made up of 12 amino acids. V was cut by 3 bases and J by 1 base, with 6 bases left in between. CDR1 and CDR2 (germline): GTSNPN, SVGIG (reference sequence). The CDR3 nucleotides read TGTGCCTGGAGCACGGTCCAAGAGACCCAGTACTTC. It codes for CAWSTVQETQYF.

The chain has TRBV11-2 and TRBJ1-4; no reliable D call. Germline V CDR1 and CDR2: SGHAT, FQNNGV. This CDR3 contains 15 residues. The germline V and J ends were trimmed by 5 bases and 0 bases, with 10 bases remaining between them. CDR3 protein: CASSLTVATNEKLFF. The CDR3 nucleotides are TGTGCCAGCAGCCTAACAGTTGCAACTAATGAAAAACTGTTTTTT.

This sequence joins TRBV6-4 and TRBJ2-2; 7 bases line up with TRBD1. V lost 6 bases and J lost 5; bases outside the gene matches: 6. CDR3 size: 14 residues. CDR1 and CDR2 from the germline V gene are MRHNA and SNTAGT. The CDR3 DNA reads TGTGCCAGCAGACCTACAGGGGAGACCGGGGAGCTGTTTTTT. This codes for CASRPTGETGELFF.

V usage is TRBV29-1 and J usage is TRBJ2-5; maybe TRBD2 (6 bases). CDR1 is SQVTM, CDR2 ANQGSEA, per germline. The CDR3 contains 15 residues. V dropped 6 bases and J dropped 5 bases, with 22 bases sitting between them. The CDR3: CSVSGLGEVQETQYF. The CDR3 DNA reads as TGCAGCGTCTCTGGTCTGGGGGAGGTCCAGGAGACCCAGTACTTC.

The genes are TRBV7-9 and TRBJ2-3, with D possibly being TRBD2 (6 bases). CDR1 and CDR2 from the germline V gene are SEHNR and FQNEAQ (reference sequence). CDR3 size: 14 residues. V was trimmed by 0 bases and J by 3 bases, leaving 7 bases between them. The CDR3 DNA sequence: TGTGCCAGCAGCTTAGCTAGCGGAACAGATACGCAGTATTTT. It codes for CASSLASGTDTQYF.

The chain combines TRBV5-1 with TRBJ1-3, with D unresolved. Germline lookup yields CDR1 SGHRS and CDR2 YFSETQ. V lost 3 bases, J lost 2 bases, and 9 bases lay in between. CDR3 length: 14 amino acids. CDR3: CASSSSTTGNTIYF. DNA of the CDR3: TGCGCCAGCAGCTCATCAACAACTGGAAACACCATATATTTT.

The rearrangement joins TRBV4-3 to TRBJ2-1; 11 nucleotides line up with TRBD2. The trim removed 0 bases at V and 8 bases at J, leaving 9 bases unmatched. The length of the CDR3 is 17 residues. Per the germline V gene, CDR1 is LGHNA and CDR2 is YSLEER. The CDR3, as DNA: TGCGCCAGCAGCCAAGATCGCTCTAGCGGGAGGTATGATGAGCAGTTCTTC. This codes for CASSQDRSSGRYDEQFF.